This TCR beta chain was identified in a study of cytomegalovirus exposure and HLA in healthy donors. Regarding the study as a whole: A missense variant in DCLRE1C was later tied to TCR beta V- and J-gene trimming. In a later analysis, specific HLA alleles were associated with some 16,000 TCR beta sequences at a 0.05 false discovery rate.

This clone was detected once. Its antigen is not known. Vbeta (60) and Jbeta (13) primers were used in the PCR. TCRdb's table, derived via immunoSEQ multiplex PCR, lists solely in-frame clones and lacks some. Of 150,000 to 200,000 clones in the sample, more than 70% were seen once. The V segment lost 6 bases and the J segment 10 bases; nucleotides outside the gene matches: 8. The CDR3 sequence is 14 residues long. Germline loops: CDR1 MGHDK, CDR2 SYGVNS. Sequenced input: PBMCs. The origin of this receptor is a male donor in good health and CMV-seropositive. The V call is TRBV25-1, the J call TRBJ2-1; 11 positions match TRBD2. The CDR3 region is CASSRKIAGGEQFF. Here the CDR3 DNA reads TGTGCCAGCAGCCGAAAAATAGCGGGAGGGGAGCAGTTCTTC.